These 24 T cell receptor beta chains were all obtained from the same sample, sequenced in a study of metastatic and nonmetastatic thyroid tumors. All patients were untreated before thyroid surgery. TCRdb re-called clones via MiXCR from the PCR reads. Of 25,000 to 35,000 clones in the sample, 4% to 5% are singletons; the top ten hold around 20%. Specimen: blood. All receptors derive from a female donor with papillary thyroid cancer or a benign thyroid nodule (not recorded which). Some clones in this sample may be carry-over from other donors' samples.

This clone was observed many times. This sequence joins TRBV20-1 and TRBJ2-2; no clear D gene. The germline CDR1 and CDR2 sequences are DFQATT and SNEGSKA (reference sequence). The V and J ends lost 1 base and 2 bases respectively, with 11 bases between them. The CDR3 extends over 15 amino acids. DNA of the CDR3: TGCAGTGCTAGAGTGGGTCCCGCAAACACCGGGGAGCTGTTTTTT. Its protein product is CSARVGPANTGELFF.

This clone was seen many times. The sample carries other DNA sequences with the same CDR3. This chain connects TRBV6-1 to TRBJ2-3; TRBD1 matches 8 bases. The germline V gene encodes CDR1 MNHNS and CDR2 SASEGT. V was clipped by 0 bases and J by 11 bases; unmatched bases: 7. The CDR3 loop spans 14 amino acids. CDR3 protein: CASSEAPGTGLQYF. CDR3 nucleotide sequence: TGTGCCAGCAGTGAAGCGCCGGGGACAGGCTTGCAGTATTTT.

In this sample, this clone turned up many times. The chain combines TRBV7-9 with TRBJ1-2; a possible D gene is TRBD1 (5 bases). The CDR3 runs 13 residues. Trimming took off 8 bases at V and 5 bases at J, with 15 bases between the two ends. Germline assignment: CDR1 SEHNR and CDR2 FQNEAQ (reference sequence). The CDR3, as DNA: TGTGCCAGCGGTGAGGGGAGGGTATATGGCTACACCTTC. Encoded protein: CASGEGRVYGYTF. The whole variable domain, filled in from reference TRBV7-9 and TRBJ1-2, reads DTGVSQNPRHKITKRGQNVTFRCDPISEHNRLYWYRQTLGQGPEFLTYFQNEAQLEKSRLLSDRFSAERPKGSFSTLEIQRTEQGDSAMYLCASGEGRVYGYTFGSGTRLTVV.

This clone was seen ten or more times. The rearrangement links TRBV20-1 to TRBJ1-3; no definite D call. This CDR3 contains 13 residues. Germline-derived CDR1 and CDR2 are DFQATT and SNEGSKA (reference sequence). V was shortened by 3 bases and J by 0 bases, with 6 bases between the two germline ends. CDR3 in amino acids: CSASIPSGNTIYF. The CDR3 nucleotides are TGCAGTGCTAGTATTCCCTCTGGAAACACCATATATTTT.

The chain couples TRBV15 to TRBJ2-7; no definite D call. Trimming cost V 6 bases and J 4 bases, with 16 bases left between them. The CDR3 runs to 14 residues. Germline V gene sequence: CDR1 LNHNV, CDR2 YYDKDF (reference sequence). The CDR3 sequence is CATRKEFPGYEQYF. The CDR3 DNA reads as TGTGCCACCAGAAAAGAGTTCCCCGGATACGAGCAGTACTTC.

The CDR3 loop reads CASSFNRATNEKLFF. In DNA, the CDR3 is TGTGCCAGCAGTTTCAACAGGGCGACTAATGAAAAACTGTTTTTT. V gene TRBV27 combines with J gene TRBJ1-4; possible D gene TRBD1, 6 bases. Trimming removed 3 bases from V and 2 bases from J, with 10 bases in between. This CDR3 has 15 residues. CDR1 and CDR2 (germline): MNHEY, SMNVEV (reference sequence).

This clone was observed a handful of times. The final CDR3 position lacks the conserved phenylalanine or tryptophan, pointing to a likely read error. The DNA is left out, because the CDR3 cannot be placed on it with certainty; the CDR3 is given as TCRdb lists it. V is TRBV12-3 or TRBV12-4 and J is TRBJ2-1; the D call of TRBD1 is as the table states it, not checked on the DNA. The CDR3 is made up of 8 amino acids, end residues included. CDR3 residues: CASTPGPS.

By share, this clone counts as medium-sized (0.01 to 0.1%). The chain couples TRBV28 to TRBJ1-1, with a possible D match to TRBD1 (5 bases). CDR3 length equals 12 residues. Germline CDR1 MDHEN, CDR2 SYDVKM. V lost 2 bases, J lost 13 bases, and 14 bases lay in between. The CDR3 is CASSLGGGRDFF. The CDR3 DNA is TGTGCCAGCAGTTTAGGGGGGGGTAGAGATTTCTTT.

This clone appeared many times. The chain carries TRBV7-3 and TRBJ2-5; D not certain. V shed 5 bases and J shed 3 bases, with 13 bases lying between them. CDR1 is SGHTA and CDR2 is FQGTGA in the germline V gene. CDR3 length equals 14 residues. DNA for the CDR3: TGTGCCAGCAGCCCCGACATAAAGAAAGAGACCCAGTACTTC. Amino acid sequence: CASSPDIKKETQYF. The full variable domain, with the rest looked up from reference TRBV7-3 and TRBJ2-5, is GAGVSQTPSNKVTEKGKYVELRCDPISGHTALYWYRQSLGQGPEFLIYFQGTGAADDSGLPNDRFFAVRPEGSVSTLKIQRTERGDSAVYLCASSPDIKKETQYFGPGTRLLVL.

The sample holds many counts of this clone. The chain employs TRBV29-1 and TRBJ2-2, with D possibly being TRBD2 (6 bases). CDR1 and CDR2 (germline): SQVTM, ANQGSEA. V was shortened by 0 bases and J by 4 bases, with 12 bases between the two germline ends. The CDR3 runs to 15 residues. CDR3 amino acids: CSVEDRRGTTGELFF. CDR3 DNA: TGCAGCGTTGAAGATCGGCGGGGAACCACCGGGGAGCTGTTTTTT.

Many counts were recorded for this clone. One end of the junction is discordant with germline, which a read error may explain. This CDR3 reads CAWSAWGLGDSPLYF. The CDR3 nucleotides are TGTGCCTGGAGTGCGTGGGGACTAGGGGATTCACCCCTCTACTTT. The chain uses TRBV30 and TRBJ1-6; a possible D gene is TRBD1 (5 bases). The V gene's germline CDR1 is GTSNPN and CDR2 SVGIG (reference sequence). The CDR3 extends over 15 amino acids.

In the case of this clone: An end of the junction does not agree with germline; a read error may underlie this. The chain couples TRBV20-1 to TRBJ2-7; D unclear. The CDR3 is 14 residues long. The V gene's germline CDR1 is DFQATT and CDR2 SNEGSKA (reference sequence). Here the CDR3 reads CSARSWRYLYDQYF. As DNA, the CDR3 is TGCAGTGCTAGAAGTTGGCGGTACCTCTACGATCAGTACTTC.

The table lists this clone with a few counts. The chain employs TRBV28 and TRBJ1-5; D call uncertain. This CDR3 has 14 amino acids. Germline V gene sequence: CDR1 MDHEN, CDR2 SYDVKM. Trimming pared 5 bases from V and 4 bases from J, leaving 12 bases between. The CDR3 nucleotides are TGTGCCAGCAGTAGGACCGGACGAAATCAGCCCCAGCATTTT. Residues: CASSRTGRNQPQHF.

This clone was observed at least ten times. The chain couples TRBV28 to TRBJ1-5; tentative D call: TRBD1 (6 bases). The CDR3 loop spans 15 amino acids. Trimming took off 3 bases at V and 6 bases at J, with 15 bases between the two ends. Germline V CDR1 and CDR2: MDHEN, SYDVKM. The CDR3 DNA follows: TGTGCCAGCAGTTTCGCCAGGGGAGGGATTCAGCCCCAGCATTTT. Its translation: CASSFARGGIQPQHF.

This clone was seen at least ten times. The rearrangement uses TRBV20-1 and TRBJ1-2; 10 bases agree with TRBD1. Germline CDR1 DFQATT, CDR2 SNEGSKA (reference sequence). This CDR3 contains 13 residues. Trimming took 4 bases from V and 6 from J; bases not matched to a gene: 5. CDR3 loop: CSAKTGGSDGYTF. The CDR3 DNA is TGCAGTGCTAAGACAGGGGGCTCTGATGGCTACACCTTC.

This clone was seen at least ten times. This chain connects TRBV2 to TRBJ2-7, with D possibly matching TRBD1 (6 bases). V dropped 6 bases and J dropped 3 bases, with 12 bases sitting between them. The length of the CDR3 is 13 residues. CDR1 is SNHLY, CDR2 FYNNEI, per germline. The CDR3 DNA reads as TGTGCCAGCAGAGGGGACACCCTCTACGAGCAGTACTTC. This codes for CASRGDTLYEQYF.

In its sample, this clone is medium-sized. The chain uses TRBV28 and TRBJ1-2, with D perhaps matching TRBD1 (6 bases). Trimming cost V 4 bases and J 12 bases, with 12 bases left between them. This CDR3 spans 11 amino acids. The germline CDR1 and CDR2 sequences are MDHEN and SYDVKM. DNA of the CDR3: TGTGCCAGCAGTTCCCACAGGGAGGACACCTTC. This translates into CASSSHREDTF.

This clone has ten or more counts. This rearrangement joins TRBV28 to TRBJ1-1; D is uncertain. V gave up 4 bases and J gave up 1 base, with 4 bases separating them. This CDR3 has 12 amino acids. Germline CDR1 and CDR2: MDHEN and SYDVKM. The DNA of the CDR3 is TGTGCCAGCAGTTCGTCGAACACTGAAGCTTTCTTT. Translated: CASSSSNTEAFF.

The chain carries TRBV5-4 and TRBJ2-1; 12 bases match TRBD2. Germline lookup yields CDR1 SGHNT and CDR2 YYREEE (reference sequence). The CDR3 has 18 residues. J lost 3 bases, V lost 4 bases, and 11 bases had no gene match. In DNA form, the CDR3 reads TGTGCCAGCAGCCACGGAACTAGCGGGAGGACTCACTACAATGAGCAGTTCTTC. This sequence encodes CASSHGTSGRTHYNEQFF.

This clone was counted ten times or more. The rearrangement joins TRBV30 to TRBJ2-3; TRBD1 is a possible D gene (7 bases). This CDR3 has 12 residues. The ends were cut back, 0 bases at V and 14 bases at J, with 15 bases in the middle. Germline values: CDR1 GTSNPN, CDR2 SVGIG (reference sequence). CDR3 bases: TGTGCCTGGAGTGTATGGGAGGACAGGTGGTATTTT. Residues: CAWSVWEDRWYF.

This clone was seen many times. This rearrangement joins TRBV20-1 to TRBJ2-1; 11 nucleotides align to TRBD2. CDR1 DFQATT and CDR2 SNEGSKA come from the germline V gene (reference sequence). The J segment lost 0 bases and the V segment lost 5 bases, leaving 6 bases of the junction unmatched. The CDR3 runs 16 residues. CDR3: CSAFTLAGGSYNEQFF. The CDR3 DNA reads TGCAGTGCTTTCACTCTAGCGGGAGGCTCCTACAATGAGCAGTTCTTC.

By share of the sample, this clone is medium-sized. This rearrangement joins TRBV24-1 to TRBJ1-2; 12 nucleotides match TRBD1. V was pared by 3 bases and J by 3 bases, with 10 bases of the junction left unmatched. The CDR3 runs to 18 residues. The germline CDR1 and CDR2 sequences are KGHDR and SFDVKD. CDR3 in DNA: TGTGCCACCAGTGATGCCTCCGGGACAGGGGGCGTGTACTATGGCTACACCTTC. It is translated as CATSDASGTGGVYYGYTF.

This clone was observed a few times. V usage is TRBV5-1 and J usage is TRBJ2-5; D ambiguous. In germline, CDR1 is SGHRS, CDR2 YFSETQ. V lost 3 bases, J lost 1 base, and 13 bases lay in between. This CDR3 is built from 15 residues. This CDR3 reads CASSSSGSIQETQYF. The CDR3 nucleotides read TGCGCCAGCAGCTCCTCCGGGTCCATCCAAGAGACCCAGTACTTC.

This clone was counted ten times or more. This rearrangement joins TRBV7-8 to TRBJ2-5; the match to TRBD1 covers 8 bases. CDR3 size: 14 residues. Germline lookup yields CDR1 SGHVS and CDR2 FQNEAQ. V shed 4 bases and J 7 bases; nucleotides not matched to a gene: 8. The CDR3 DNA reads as TGTGCCAGCAGCTCCCGGACAGGGACTGGGACCCAGTACTTC. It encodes CASSSRTGTGTQYF.